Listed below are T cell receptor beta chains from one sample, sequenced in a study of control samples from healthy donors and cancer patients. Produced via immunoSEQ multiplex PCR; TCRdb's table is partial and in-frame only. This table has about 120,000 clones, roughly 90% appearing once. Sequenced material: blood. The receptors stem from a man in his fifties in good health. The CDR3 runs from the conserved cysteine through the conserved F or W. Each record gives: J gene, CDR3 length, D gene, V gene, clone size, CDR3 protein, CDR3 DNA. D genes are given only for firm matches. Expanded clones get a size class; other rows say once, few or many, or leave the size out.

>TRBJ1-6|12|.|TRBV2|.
CASRGNNSPLHF
TGTGCCAGCAGGGGGAATAATTCACCCCTCCACTTT
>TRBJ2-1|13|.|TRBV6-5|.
CASRSPTANEQFF
TGTGCCAGCAGATCCCCAACGGCCAATGAGCAGTTCTTC
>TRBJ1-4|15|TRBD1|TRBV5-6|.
CASSPGTGGRGKLFF
TGTGCCAGCAGCCCCGGGACAGGGGGCCGAGGAAAACTGTTTTTT
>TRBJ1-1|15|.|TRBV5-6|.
CASSPPLRFFGEAFF
TGTGCCAGCAGCCCGCCTCTGCGGTTTTTCGGGGAAGCTTTCTTT
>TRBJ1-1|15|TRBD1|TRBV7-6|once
CASSARDREGTEAFF
TGTGCCAGCAGCGCTAGGGACAGGGAGGGCACTGAAGCTTTCTTT
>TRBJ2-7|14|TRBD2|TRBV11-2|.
CASSSGLAGGEQYF
TGTGCCAGCAGCTCCGGACTAGCGGGGGGGGAGCAGTACTTC
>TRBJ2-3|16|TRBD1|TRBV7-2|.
CASSPSGTGHGDTQYF
TGTGCCAGCAGCCCGTCCGGGACAGGGCATGGAGATACGCAGTATTTT
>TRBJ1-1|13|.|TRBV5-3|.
CARSLNEGQEAFF
TGTGCCAGAAGCTTGAACGAAGGACAGGAAGCTTTCTTT
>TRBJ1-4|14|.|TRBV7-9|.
CASRRDPAKEKLFF
TGTGCCAGCAGACGGGACCCCGCTAAGGAAAAACTGTTTTTT
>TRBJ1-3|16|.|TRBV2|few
CASSRPSGAPGNTIYF
TGTGCCAGCAGTAGACCTTCAGGGGCCCCCGGAAACACCATATATTTT
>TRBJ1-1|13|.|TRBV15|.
CATSRSRATEAFF
TGTGCCACCAGCAGAAGCAGGGCCACTGAAGCTTTCTTT
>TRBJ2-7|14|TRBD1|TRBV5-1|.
CASSLGQGAYEQYF
TGCGCCAGCAGCTTGGGACAGGGGGCGTACGAGCAGTACTTC
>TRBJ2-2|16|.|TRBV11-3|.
CASSVGKGKNTGELFF
TGTGCCAGCAGCGTTGGTAAGGGGAAGAACACCGGGGAGCTGTTTTTT
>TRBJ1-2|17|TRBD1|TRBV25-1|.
CASSGLEDRAGFYGYTF
TGTGCCAGCAGTGGACTTGAAGACAGGGCCGGCTTCTATGGCTACACCTTC
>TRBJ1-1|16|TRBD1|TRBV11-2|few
CASSLIFGQGDTEAFF
TGTGCCAGCAGCCTAATATTCGGACAGGGAGACACTGAAGCTTTCTTT
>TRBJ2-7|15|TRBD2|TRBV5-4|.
CASSRAGGRGYEQYF
TGTGCCAGCAGCCGGGCGGGGGGACGGGGCTACGAGCAGTACTTC
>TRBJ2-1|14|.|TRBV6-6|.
CASNPNFFRNEQFF
TGTGCCAGCAACCCTAACTTCTTTCGCAATGAGCAGTTCTTC
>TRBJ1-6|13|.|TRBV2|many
CASSRNSNSPLHF
TGTGCCAGCAGCCGGAACTCTAATTCACCCCTCCACTTT
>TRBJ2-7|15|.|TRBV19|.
CATKGRHLSSYEQYF
TGTGCCACCAAGGGGAGACACCTGAGCTCCTACGAGCAGTACTTC
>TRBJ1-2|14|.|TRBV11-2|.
CASSRETVRYGYTF
TGTGCCAGCAGCCGAGAGACAGTCCGCTATGGCTACACCTTC